This T cell receptor beta chain is drawn from a study of blood T cell repertoires in COVID-19. Trimming cost V 6 bases and J 4 bases; bases outside gene matches: 11. The CDR3 covers 17 residues. Looked up from germline, CDR1 is LNHDA and CDR2 is SQIVND (reference sequence). Profiled with immunoSEQ multiplex PCR; TCRdb holds only in-frame clones, not every one. The data contain approximately 210,000 clones, approximately 80% of them singletons. The sequenced material came from PBMCs or T cells enriched from blood (not recorded which). This clonotype was sampled from a woman aged 55-70 years who had recovered from COVID-19. The V call is TRBV19, the J call TRBJ2-6; 8 bases agree with TRBD1. In DNA form, the CDR3 reads TGTGCCAGTAGAACACGACAGGGGACGCAAGGGGCCAACGTCCTGACTTTC. Its protein product is CASRTRQGTQGANVLTF. Together with reference TRBV19 and TRBJ2-6, the CDR3 gives the full variable domain: DGGITQSPKYLFRKEGQNVTLSCEQNLNHDAMYWYRQDPGQGLRLIYYSQIVNDFQKGDIAEGYSVSREKKESFPLTVTSAQKNPTAFYLCASRTRQGTQGANVLTFGAGSRLTVL.